This T cell receptor beta chain comes out of a study of read filtering for tumor transcriptome and immune sequencing. The germline V and J ends were trimmed by 7 bases and 0 bases, with 10 bases remaining between them. This CDR3 comprises 15 residues. Germline CDR1 is SGHAT and CDR2 is FQNNGV. This clonotype showed up many times. From approximately 430 ng of RNA, a library with molecular barcoded alpha/delta and beta/gamma adaptors was made. Each CDR3 protein is one row after TCRdb ran MiXCR on the reads. The data hold 14,000 to 15,000 distinct CDR3 sequences, with approximately 20% observed a single time.

Sequenced input: a population of CD138-negative cells sorted from bone marrow. The source of this sequence is a donor at least 40 years old with multiple myeloma. The rearrangement joins TRBV11-2 to TRBJ2-6; D may be TRBD1 (6 bases). CDR3 DNA sequence: TGTGCCAGCACCATAGGGGGCTCTGGGGCCAACGTCCTGACTTTC. It is translated as CASTIGGSGANVLTF.